The source of this T cell receptor beta chain is a study of OX40 agonist ivuxolimab in advanced cancers. Turning to the study itself: Patients were treated with intravenous ivuxolimab, dosed at 0.01 to 10 mg/kg and infused every 2 weeks. Dose-escalation patients' cancers were hepatocellular carcinoma, melanoma, renal cell or head and neck cancer. Participants, approximately 83% male, averaged roughly 55 years of age, ranging from roughly 23 to 80. Study conclusions and caveats: On average, CD8+ T cells had more expanded clones than CD4+.

Method: immunoSEQ multiplex PCR; TCRdb's copy keeps in-frame clones and lacks some. Here the sample spans tens of thousands of clones, approximately 90% being singletons. The germline V and J ends were trimmed by 2 bases and 6 bases, with 17 bases remaining between them. The V gene's germline CDR1 is LNHDA and CDR2 SQIVND (reference sequence). The CDR3 has 15 residues. For this clone: The antigen remains unidentified.

Sample: CD4+ or CD8+ T cells sorted from blood, taken in a trial of the OX40 agonist ivuxolimab. The receptor comes from an adult with an advanced solid tumor such as melanoma, head and neck, liver or kidney cancer. The chain couples TRBV19 to TRBJ2-7; D might be TRBD1 or TRBD2, each matching 5 bases. CDR3 coding DNA: TGTGCCAGTAGTATACCAGGGAGTAATGGTGGCGAGCAGTACTTC. This translates into CASSIPGSNGGEQYF.